These 5 T cell receptor beta chains were sequenced from one sample in a study of response to subunit inactivated influenza vaccine. TCRdb re-analysed the RT-PCR reads in MiXCR, keeping a single row per CDR3 protein. The repertoire holds 800,000 to 1,000,000 distinct CDR3 sequences, with over 20% as singletons. Here the sequenced sample was PBMCs from blood, taken roughly 5 days after vaccination. Every receptor here comes from a man between 50 and 59 years old who received an inactivated influenza vaccine.

The CDR3 protein is CASSFRYGGTYEQYF. In nucleotides, the CDR3 is TGTGCCAGCAGCTTTAGGTATGGGGGAACCTACGAGCAGTACTTC. This sequence joins TRBV7-2 and TRBJ2-7; the D call may be TRBD1 or TRBD2 (5 bases each). The CDR3 sequence is 15 residues long. The germline V gene encodes CDR1 SGHTA and CDR2 FQGNSA. Trimming removed 3 bases at V and 2 bases at J, with 14 bases between.

This clonotype was counted only a few times. The CDR3 here is CASSQQTNEKLFF. The CDR3 DNA sequence: TGCGCCAGCAGCCAACAGACTAATGAAAAACTGTTTTTT. The J gene is TRBJ1-4, the V gene TRBV4-3, with D unresolved. Germline CDR1 and CDR2: LGHNA and YSLEER. This CDR3 contains 13 residues. V shed 2 bases and J shed 2 bases, with 3 bases lying between them.

This chain uses TRBV7-9 with TRBJ2-3; D uncertain. Trimming stripped 5 bases from V and 1 base from J, with 16 bases between. The length of the CDR3 is 16 residues. CDR1 is SEHNR and CDR2 is FQNEAQ in the germline V gene (reference sequence). The CDR3 sequence: CASSPWGSFGTDTQYF. CDR3 coding DNA: TGTGCCAGCAGCCCCTGGGGATCGTTTGGCACAGATACGCAGTATTTT.

The CDR3: CASSLVGVAETQYF. The CDR3 bases are TGTGCCAGCAGTTTGGTAGGGGTTGCGGAGACCCAGTACTTC. The V gene is TRBV12-3 or TRBV12-4, the J gene TRBJ2-5; a weak D match, TRBD1 (5 bases). The V end lost 3 bases, the J end lost 5 bases, and 13 bases lay between the germline ends. The CDR3 extends over 14 amino acids.

The chain joins TRBV20-1 to TRBJ2-5; D possibly corresponds to TRBD2 (6 bases). Trimming pared 1 base from V and 0 bases from J, leaving 9 bases between. This CDR3 contains 14 residues. Germline-derived CDR1 and CDR2 are DFQATT and SNEGSKA (reference sequence). CDR3 sequence (DNA): TGCAGTGCTAGAGTTTGGGGGGACCAAGAGACCCAGTACTTC. Translating gives CSARVWGDQETQYF.